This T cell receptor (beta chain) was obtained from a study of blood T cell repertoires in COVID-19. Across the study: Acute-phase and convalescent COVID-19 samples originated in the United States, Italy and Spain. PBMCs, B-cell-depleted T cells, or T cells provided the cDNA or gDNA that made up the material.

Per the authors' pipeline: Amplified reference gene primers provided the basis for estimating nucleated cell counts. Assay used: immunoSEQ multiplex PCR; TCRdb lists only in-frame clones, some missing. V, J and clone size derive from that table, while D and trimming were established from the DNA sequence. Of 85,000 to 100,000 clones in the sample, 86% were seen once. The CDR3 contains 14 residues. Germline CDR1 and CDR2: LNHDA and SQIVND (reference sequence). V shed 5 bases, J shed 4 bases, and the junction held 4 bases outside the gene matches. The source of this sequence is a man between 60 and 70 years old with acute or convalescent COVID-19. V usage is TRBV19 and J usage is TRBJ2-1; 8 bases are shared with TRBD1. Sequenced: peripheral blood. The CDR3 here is CASSGQGGYNEQFF. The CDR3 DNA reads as TGTGCCAGTAGTGGACAGGGTGGTTACAATGAGCAGTTCTTC.